This T cell receptor (beta chain) was observed in a study of response to subunit inactivated influenza vaccine. The V end lost 4 bases, the J end lost 0 bases, and 16 bases lay between the germline ends. This CDR3 contains 16 residues. The V gene's germline CDR1 is SQVTM and CDR2 ANQGSEA. This clonotype was recorded a few times. A single record per CDR3 protein comes from TCRdb applying MiXCR to the RT-PCR reads. The sample lists some 540,000 distinct CDR3 sequences; roughly a quarter were seen once. These same records also appear under a second study, on T cells expressing NK-cell markers. That study reports: Beta-chain TCR cDNA was generated via 5'RACE template switching with UMIs. The study did not resolve the HCMV specificity of expanded NKG2C+ T cell clones.

The chain recombines TRBV29-1 with TRBJ2-1; possibly TRBD2 for D (6 bases). The sample in question was CD4+ T cells sorted from PBMCs, obtained 11 to 12 days after vaccination. The sequence was obtained from a man aged 50 or older who received an inactivated influenza vaccine. For the CDR3, the DNA is TGCAGCGTTGTAAGGGGCGGGACCGTCTCCTACAATGAGCAGTTCTTC. Encoded protein: CSVVRGGTVSYNEQFF.